A selection of T cell receptor beta chains follows, all from one sample in a study of T cell responses to AZD1222 COVID-19 vaccine. TCRdb keeps only in-frame clones here, not all; method: immunoSEQ multiplex PCR. The sample has around 110,000 clones, under 90% seen once; the top ten hold approximately 5%. Specimen: peripheral blood, collected on day 0 of AZD1222 vaccination. The receptors were sampled from an adult in good health. Both conserved end residues are trimmed from each CDR3. D genes are given only for firm matches. For some rows the clone size is stated as once, few or many, or as a class when expanded; others skip it.

j_call d_call v_call clone_size cdr3_aa
TRBJ1-1 . TRBV27 . ASFRRENTEAF
TRBJ2-4 TRBD1 TRBV6-1 once ASSEERQGKNIQY
TRBJ2-7 TRBD1 TRBV4-1 . ASSHDSGQGYEQY
TRBJ1-1 . TRBV6-1 . ASSEARAATTEAF
TRBJ2-7 . TRBV28 . ASGSGLSSYEQY
TRBJ1-5 TRBD1 TRBV28 . ASSSTGGSNQPQH
TRBJ1-2 TRBD1 TRBV5-1 . ASSIGTDYGYT
TRBJ2-2 TRBD1 TRBV9 . ASSAGTGSFSGELF
TRBJ1-1 . TRBV19 . ASSIMTLNTEAF
TRBJ1-2 . TRBV28 once ASSSSRQRRVYNYGYT
TRBJ1-2 TRBD1 TRBV25-1 . ASSATGGQRNYGYT
TRBJ1-3 TRBD1 TRBV5-8 . ASSWTGSYGNTIY
TRBJ1-1 . TRBV29-1 . SVVTRVPSNTEAF
TRBJ2-2 . TRBV29-1 once SAGSASNTGELF
TRBJ2-7 TRBD1 TRBV2 . ATRDRNYEQY
TRBJ1-1 . TRBV7-9 . ASSLYGTVRENTEAF
TRBJ2-7 TRBD1 TRBV18 . ASSPLSGTGPYEQY
TRBJ1-1 . TRBV21-1 . ASSKWDSSNTEAF